The clone carrying this TCR beta chain occurred a few times. Its specificity is not known. TCRdb reprocessed the 5' RACE reads with MiXCR, giving one entry per CDR3 protein. This table has 400,000 or so distinct CDR3 sequences, roughly 21% appearing once. This record belongs to a study of T-cell memory formation after mild COVID-19. Whole-study context: For the most part, TCR clusters were specific to one donor.

Study conclusions and caveats: There was no confirmation that second-wave clones peaking on day 37 were SARS-CoV-2 specific.

This TCR derives from an adult woman who had mild COVID-19 (a few samples of this study predate the infection). Cell type and time point are not known. Sequenced input: PBMCs or a T cell subset sorted from them (not recorded which).

Written as DNA, the CDR3 is TGTGCCAGCAGCCATCACAAATTGGAGACCCAGTACTTC. It specifies CASSHHKLETQYF. The gene calls are TRBV12-3 or TRBV12-4 and TRBJ2-5, with unresolved D. This CDR3 contains 13 residues. V was cut by 6 bases and J by 5 bases, with 13 bases left in between.